The text below deals with one T cell receptor (beta chain). The read gets to within 3 residues of the CDR3 end, and the germline J gene fills in the rest. Using immunoSEQ multiplex PCR, the repertoire was profiled, and TCRdb retains in-frame clones only, with some absent. This sample's table reports some 33,000 clones. Germline CDR1 and CDR2: SEHNR and FQNEAQ (reference sequence). The V gene lost 5 bases and the J gene lost 7 bases, with 14 bases spanning the gap. The CDR3 contains 13 residues. The data are from a study of T cells in women clearing cervical HPV infection. The chain uses TRBV7-9 and TRBJ1-2, with unresolved D. The clonotype was recovered from a woman between 18 and 70 years old with a cervical HPV16 infection that either progressed to CIN3+ or cleared (not recorded which). Sequencing was done on a sample of blood buffy coat. CDR3 amino acids: CASSTSSPGGYTF. CDR3 DNA (partial): TGTGCCAGCAGCACCTCCTCCCCCGGTGGC.